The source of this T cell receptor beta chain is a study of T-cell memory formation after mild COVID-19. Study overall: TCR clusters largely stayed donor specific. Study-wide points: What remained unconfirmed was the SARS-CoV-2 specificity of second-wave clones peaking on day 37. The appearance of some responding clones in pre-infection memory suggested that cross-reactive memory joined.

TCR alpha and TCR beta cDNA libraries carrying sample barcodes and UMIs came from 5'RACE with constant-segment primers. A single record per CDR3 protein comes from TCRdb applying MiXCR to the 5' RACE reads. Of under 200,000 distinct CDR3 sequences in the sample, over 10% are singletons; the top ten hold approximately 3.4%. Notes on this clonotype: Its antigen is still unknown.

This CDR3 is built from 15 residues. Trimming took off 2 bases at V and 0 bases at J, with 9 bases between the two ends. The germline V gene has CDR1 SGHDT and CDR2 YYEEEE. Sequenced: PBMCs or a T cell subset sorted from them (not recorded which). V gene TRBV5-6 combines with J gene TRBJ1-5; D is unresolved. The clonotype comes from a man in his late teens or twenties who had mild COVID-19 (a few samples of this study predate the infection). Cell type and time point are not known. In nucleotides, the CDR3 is TGTGCCAGCAGCTTCAAAAGATATAGCAATCAGCCCCAGCATTTT. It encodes CASSFKRYSNQPQHF.